This TCR beta chain originates from a study of T cells in Graves' hyperthyroidism and ophthalmopathy (dated by TCRdb to between 2017 and 2020). Background for the entire study: Peripheral blood samples were taken at the time of initial diagnosis, prior to any treatment. A discovery cohort of about 100 patients, approximately 44 with Graves' ophthalmopathy and more than 55 with stable Graves' hyperthyroidism, was used to find distinguishing TCR V-J signatures. Prospective prediction of ophthalmopathy was tested in an independent validation cohort consisting of roughly 20 hyperthyroidism patients and 15 or so patients who later progressed to ophthalmopathy. The roughly 91 discovery patients were randomly split 7:3 into training and test sets. Thyroid tissue and blood T-cell repertoires from six Graves' hyperthyroidism patients were also compared in the study. Following sampling, methimazole starting at 30 mg daily was given to hyperthyroidism patients, and high-dose intravenous methylprednisolone was given to ophthalmopathy patients. The paper describes TCR Vbeta CDR3 sequencing of 130 to 150 peripheral blood samples, made up of 40 to 45 ophthalmopathy patients, around 73 hyperthyroidism patients and about 17 progressor patients. The full study reports these points: In validation, progression to ophthalmopathy was predicted by the model with around 71% sensitivity and nearly 75% specificity, a median of about 6.8 months before onset. Most expanded thyroid clonotypes (frequency above 0.001) were also detected in blood, a finding suggesting that blood repertoires may reflect thyroid immune responses. No statistical method was used to fix the sample size in advance, and group allocation was not hidden from the investigators. Ophthalmopathy was separated from stable hyperthyroidism by a 13 V-J signature model, with approximately 85% sensitivity and about 81% specificity obtained in cross-validation and 80%/75% obtained in testing.

The TCR beta CDR3 regions were amplified from RNA transcripts. For the first round of RT-PCR on the TCR CDR3, the HTBI primer set was used together with the Qiagen OneStep RT-PCR kit. Libraries were constructed in a second round of multiplex PCR, after which size selection and purification were performed. Sequencing of the libraries was done on an Illumina HiSeq2000 using paired-end 100 bp reads. In the original analysis: Raw data were processed with SOAPnuke, discarding reads with adapters, uncalled bases, mean Phred below 15, or no exact constant-primer or identifier match. COPE v1.2.5 was used to merge the high-quality paired reads, and each unique nucleotide sequence was defined as a clonotype. MiTCR v1.1 was used to align the clonotypes against IMGT TRBV, TRBD and TRBJ reference segments. Only V-J combinations with frequency above 0.0001, covering about 99% of repertoires, were analysed. A TCS score was defined as the ratio of F50 (clonal expansion) to E x V (chaos), with BLOSUM62-based TCRdist applied between CDR3 peptides within each V-J. Welch's t-statistics and random forest reduced roughly 530 V-J features to about 13, which were used in a naive Bayes classifier (R e1071). The raw public data were reprocessed by TCRdb itself: fastp quality trimming at Q25, MiXCR clonotype calling, in-frame beta chains only. Entries are consolidated by CDR3 protein sequence, retaining the most common genes and DNA. For this entry, the V and J calls and clone size follow TCRdb and not the study's own pipeline. The sample table records under 250,000 distinct CDR3 sequences; roughly 22% of these occur just once. In total, the top ten clones hold about a third of the sample.

The CDR3, from cysteine to phenylalanine, totals 14 residues. Of all the DNA, just the CDR3 is kept, 42 bases in frame from base 1. The junction shows trimming of 1 base on V and 5 bases on J, plus 11 bases between the germline ends. CDR1 and CDR2 (SGHTA, FQGNSA) derive from the germline V gene. This clonotype was counted at least ten times. It lacks a known antigen. It has no much larger one-base neighbor in the sample; base qualities were not kept. Ophthalmopathy patients had moderately to severely active disease, with a Clinical Activity Score of 3 or more, a NOSPECS grade of 4 or more, and a disease duration of less than 3 months. Patients with uncontrolled infections, other autoimmune diseases, pregnancy or lactation were excluded. Diagnoses were based on clinical symptoms, serum thyroxine and TRAb, thyroid ultrasound and orbital computed tomography. Ficoll-Paque density gradient centrifugation was used to isolate PBMCs from under 11 ml of fresh peripheral blood. Trizol reagent was used to extract total RNA, and RNA quality was then checked on an Agilent 2100 Bioanalyzer.

Input material: blood. The TCR originated in a middle-aged woman with Graves' ophthalmopathy. The V and J segments used are TRBV7-2 and TRBJ1-2; the D gene lacks a confident call. The CDR3 reads as follows: CASSLGPREYGYTF. The nucleotides read TGTGCCAGCAGCTTAGGTCCACGAGAATATGGCTACACCTTC.